This TCR beta chain was found in a study of response to subunit inactivated influenza vaccine. This clonotype occurred a few times. One entry per CDR3 protein results from TCRdb running MiXCR on the RT-PCR reads. The data hold around 480,000 distinct CDR3 sequences, with 16% observed a single time. V lost 10 bases, J lost 8 bases, and 20 bases lay in between. CDR3 length: 14 amino acids. Germline assignment: CDR1 MDHEN and CDR2 SYDVKM. The sample here was CD4+ T cells sorted from PBMCs, taken 23 to 25 months after vaccination. The source is a man in his fifties or sixties who received an inactivated influenza vaccine. This sequence joins TRBV28 and TRBJ1-4; tentatively, D is TRBD1 (6 bases). This CDR3 is CATKRGQQREKLFF. For the CDR3, the DNA is TGTGCCACCAAACGAGGACAGCAAAGGGAAAAACTGTTTTTT.